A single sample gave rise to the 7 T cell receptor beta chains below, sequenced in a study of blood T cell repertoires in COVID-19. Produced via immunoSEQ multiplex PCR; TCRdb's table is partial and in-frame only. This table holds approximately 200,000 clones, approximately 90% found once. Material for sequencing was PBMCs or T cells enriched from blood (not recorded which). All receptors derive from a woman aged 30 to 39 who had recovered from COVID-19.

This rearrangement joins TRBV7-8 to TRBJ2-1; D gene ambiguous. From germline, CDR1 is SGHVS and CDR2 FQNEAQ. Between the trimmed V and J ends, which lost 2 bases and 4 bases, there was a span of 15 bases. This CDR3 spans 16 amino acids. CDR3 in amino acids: CASSLHPPVPYNEQFF. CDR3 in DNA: TGTGCCAGCAGCTTACACCCCCCGGTTCCTTACAATGAGCAGTTCTTC.

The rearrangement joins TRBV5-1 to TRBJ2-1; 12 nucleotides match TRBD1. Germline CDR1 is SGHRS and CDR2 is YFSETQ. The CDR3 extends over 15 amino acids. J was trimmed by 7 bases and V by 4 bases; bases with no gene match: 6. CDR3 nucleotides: TGCGCCAGCAGCCGACCGGGACAGGGGGCGAATGAGCAGTTCTTC. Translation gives CASSRPGQGANEQFF.

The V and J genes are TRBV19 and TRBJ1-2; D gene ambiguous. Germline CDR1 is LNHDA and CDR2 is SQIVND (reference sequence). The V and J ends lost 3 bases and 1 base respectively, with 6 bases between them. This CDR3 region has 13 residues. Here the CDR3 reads CASSMGDNYGYTF. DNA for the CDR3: TGTGCCAGTAGTATGGGCGATAACTATGGCTACACCTTC.

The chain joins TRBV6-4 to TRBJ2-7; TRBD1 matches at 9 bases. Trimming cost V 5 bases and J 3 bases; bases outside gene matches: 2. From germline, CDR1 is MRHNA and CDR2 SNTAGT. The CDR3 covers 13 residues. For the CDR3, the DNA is TGTGCCAGCAGTCAGGGACAGGGCTACGAGCAGTACTTC. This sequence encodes CASSQGQGYEQYF.

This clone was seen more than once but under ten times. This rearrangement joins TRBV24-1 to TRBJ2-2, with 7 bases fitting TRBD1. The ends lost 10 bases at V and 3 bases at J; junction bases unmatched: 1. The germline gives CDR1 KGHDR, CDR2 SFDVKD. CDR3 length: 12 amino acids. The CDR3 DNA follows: TGTGCCACTCAGGGGGACACCGGGGAGCTGTTTTTT. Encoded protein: CATQGDTGELFF.

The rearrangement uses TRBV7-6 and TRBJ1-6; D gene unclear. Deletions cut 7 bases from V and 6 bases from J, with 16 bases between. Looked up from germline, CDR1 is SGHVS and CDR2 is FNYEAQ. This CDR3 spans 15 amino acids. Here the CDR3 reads CASTTREVGNSPLHF. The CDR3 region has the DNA TGTGCCAGCACCACTAGAGAAGTGGGTAATTCACCCCTCCACTTT. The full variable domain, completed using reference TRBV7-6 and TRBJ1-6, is GAGVSQSPRYKVTKRGQDVALRCDPISGHVSLYWYRQALGQGPEFLTYFNYEAQQDKSGLPNDRFSAERPEGSISTLTIQRTEQRDSAMYRCASTTREVGNSPLHFGNGTRLTVT.

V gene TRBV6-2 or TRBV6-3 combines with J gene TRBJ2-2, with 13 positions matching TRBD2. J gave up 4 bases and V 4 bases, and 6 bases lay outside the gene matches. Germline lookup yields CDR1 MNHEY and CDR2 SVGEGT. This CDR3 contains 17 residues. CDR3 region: CASSWTSGSFITGELFF. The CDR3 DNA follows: TGTGCCAGCAGTTGGACTAGCGGGAGTTTCATCACCGGGGAGCTGTTTTTT.